This T cell receptor beta chain was documented in a study of T-cell memory formation after mild COVID-19. Constant-segment primers served in 5'RACE that generated TCR alpha and TCR beta cDNA libraries bearing sample barcodes and UMIs. MiXCR, run by TCRdb on the 5' RACE reads, gives a single entry per CDR3 protein. The top ten clones hold roughly 1.9% of a sample with around 200,000 distinct CDR3 sequences, around 16% of them seen once. General observations from the study: Contracting clones, day 15 to 85, had balanced CD4/CD8, and later expanders favored CD4+. Chiefly within CM and EM were the contracting CD4+ clones; CD8+ ones were within EMRA.

A remark on this clonotype: Its antigen is undetermined.

The germline V gene has CDR1 MNHEY and CDR2 SVGEGT. Trimming left V 6 bases short and J 9 bases short, with 9 bases between. This CDR3 has 11 amino acids. The J gene is TRBJ2-1, the V gene TRBV6-2 or TRBV6-3; D gene uncertain. The receptor comes from an adult woman who had mild COVID-19 (a few samples of this study predate the infection). Cell type and time point are not known. Sequencing input: PBMCs or a T cell subset sorted from them (not recorded which). The DNA for the CDR3 is TGTGCCAGCAGCAATTGGGCTGAGCAGTTCTTC. This encodes CASSNWAEQFF.